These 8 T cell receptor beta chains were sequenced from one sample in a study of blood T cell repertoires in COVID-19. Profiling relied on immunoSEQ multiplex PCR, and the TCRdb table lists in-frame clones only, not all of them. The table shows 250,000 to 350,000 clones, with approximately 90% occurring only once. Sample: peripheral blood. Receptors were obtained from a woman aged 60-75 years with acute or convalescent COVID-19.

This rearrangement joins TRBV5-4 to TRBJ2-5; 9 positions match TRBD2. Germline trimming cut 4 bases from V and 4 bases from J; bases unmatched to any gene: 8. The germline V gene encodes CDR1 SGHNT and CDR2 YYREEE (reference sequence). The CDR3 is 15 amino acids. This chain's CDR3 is CASSLKETSGETQYF. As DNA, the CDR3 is TGTGCCAGCAGCCTGAAGGAGACTAGCGGAGAGACCCAGTACTTC.

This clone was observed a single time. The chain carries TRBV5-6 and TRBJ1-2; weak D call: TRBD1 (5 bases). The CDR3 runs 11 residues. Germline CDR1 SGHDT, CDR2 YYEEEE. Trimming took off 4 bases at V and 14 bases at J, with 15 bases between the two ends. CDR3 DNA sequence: TGTGCCAGCAGCCCCGGGGGTCTTTTTACCTTC. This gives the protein CASSPGGLFTF.

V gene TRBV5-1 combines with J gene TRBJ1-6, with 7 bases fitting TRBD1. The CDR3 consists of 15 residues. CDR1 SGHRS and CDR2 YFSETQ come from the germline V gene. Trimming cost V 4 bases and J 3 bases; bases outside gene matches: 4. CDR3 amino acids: CASSRTGDYNSPLHF. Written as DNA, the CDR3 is TGCGCCAGCAGCAGAACAGGGGACTATAATTCACCCCTCCACTTT.

The CDR3 DNA is TGTGCCAGCAGCTTAGTCCGCGGGAGGGATAACACCGGGGAGCTGTTTTTT. Translated, it gives CASSLVRGRDNTGELFF. The V call is TRBV7-8, the J call TRBJ2-2; 9 nucleotides match TRBD2. The CDR3 has 17 residues. Germline V gene data show CDR1 as SGHVS and CDR2 as FQNEAQ. The ends lost 1 base at V and 2 bases at J; junction bases unmatched: 5. Full variable domain (rest looked up from reference TRBV7-8 and TRBJ2-2): GAGVSQSPRYKVAKRGQDVALRCDPISGHVSLFWYQQALGQGPEFLTYFQNEAQLDKSGLPSDRFFAERPEGSVSTLKIQRTQQEDSAVYLCASSLVRGRDNTGELFFGEGSRLTVL.

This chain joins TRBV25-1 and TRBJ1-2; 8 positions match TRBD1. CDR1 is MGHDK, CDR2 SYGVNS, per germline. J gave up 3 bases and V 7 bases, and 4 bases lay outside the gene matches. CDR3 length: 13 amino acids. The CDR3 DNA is TGTGCCAGCAACGACAGGGGAGACTATGGCTACACCTTC. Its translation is CASNDRGDYGYTF.

This CDR3 reads CASSDTGVMNTEAFF. Written as DNA, the CDR3 is TGTGCCAGCAGTGATACAGGAGTCATGAACACTGAAGCTTTCTTT. This chain uses TRBV6-1 with TRBJ1-1; D is possibly TRBD1 (5 bases). The CDR3 runs 15 residues. Germline V gene lookup returns CDR1 MNHNS and CDR2 SASEGT. Trimming removed 3 bases from V and 0 bases from J, with 11 bases in between.

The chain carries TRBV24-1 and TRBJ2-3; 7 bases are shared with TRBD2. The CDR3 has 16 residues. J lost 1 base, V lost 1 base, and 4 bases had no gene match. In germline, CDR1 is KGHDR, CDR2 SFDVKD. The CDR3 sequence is CATSDFAGEGTDTQYF. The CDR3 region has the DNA TGTGCCACCAGTGATTTTGCGGGGGAGGGCACAGATACGCAGTATTTT.

The CDR3 nucleotides read TGTGCCAGCTGCGGGGTCGGGCGGCCCGGGGAGCTGTTTTTT. Encoded protein: CASCGVGRPGELFF. The V call is TRBV6-5, the J call TRBJ2-2; D is possibly TRBD2 (6 bases). Trimming took 8 bases from V and 6 from J, leaving 16 bases between them. This CDR3 is built from 14 residues. CDR1 is MNHEY and CDR2 is SVGAGI in the germline V gene.